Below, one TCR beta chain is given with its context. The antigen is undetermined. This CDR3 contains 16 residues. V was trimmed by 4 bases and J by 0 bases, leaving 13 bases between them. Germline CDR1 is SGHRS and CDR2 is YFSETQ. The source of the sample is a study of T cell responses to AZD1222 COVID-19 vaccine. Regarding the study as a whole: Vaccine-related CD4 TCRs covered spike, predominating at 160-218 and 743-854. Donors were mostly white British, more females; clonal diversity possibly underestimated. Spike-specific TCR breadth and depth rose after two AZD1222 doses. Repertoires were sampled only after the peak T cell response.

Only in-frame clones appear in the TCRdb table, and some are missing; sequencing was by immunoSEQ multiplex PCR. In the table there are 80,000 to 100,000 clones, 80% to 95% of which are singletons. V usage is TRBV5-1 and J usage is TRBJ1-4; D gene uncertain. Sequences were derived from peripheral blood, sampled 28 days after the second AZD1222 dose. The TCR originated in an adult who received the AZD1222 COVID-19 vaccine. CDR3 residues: CASSLGRTATNEKLFF. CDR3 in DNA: TGCGCCAGCAGCCTCGGACGGACTGCAACTAATGAAAAACTGTTTTTT.